This is a list of T cell receptor beta chains from one sample in a study of T cells after yellow fever vaccination. Each CDR3 protein is one row after TCRdb ran MiXCR on the 5' RACE reads. Of 20,000 to 25,000 distinct CDR3 sequences in the sample, 5.2% were seen once. The starting material was PBMCs, either bulk or a sorted T-cell subset (CD4+, CD8+, memory, or dextramer-sorted; not recorded which), obtained about 49 days after the first yellow fever vaccination. Receptor source: a man between 18 and 29 years old who received the YFV17D yellow fever vaccine. The CDR3 runs from the conserved cysteine through the conserved F or W. D genes are given only for firm matches. Expanded clones are given a class, and other clones once, few, many or no size at all.

clone_size: many; j_call: TRBJ1-1; v_call: TRBV10-3; d_call: -; cdr3_aa: CAINFQGGTEAFF; cdr3_nt: TGTGCCATCAATTTTCAGGGCGGCACTGAAGCTTTCTTT
clone_size: many; j_call: TRBJ2-5; v_call: TRBV20-1; d_call: TRBD1; cdr3_aa: CSARDPTGGSQETQYF; cdr3_nt: TGCAGTGCTAGAGATCCCACAGGGGGGTCCCAAGAGACCCAGTACTTC
clone_size: many; j_call: TRBJ1-6; v_call: TRBV4-3; d_call: -; cdr3_aa: CASSQASQLGNSPLHF; cdr3_nt: TGCGCCAGCAGCCAAGCTTCCCAATTGGGAAATTCACCCCTCCACTTT
clone_size: many; j_call: TRBJ2-1; v_call: TRBV5-4; d_call: -; cdr3_aa: CASSWGNEQFF; cdr3_nt: TGTGCCAGCAGCTGGGGTAATGAGCAGTTCTTC
clone_size: -; j_call: TRBJ2-5; v_call: TRBV3-1; d_call: -; cdr3_aa: CATCHQTQETQYF; cdr3_nt: TGTGCCACCTGCCACCAGACCCAAGAGACCCAGTACTTC
clone_size: many; j_call: TRBJ2-5; v_call: TRBV6-1; d_call: TRBD1; cdr3_aa: CASSKGQSISLETQYF; cdr3_nt: TGTGCCAGCAGTAAGGGACAGTCAATCTCCCTTGAGACCCAGTACTTC
clone_size: many; j_call: TRBJ2-2; v_call: TRBV3-1; d_call: -; cdr3_aa: CASSPTPGTTRRSTNTGELFF; cdr3_nt: TGTGCCAGCAGCCCTACCCCGGGCACCACCAGGAGAAGTACAAACACCGGGGAGCTGTTTTTT
clone_size: many; j_call: TRBJ1-5; v_call: TRBV20-1; d_call: -; cdr3_aa: CSARAGDSNQPQHF; cdr3_nt: TGCAGTGCTAGAGCAGGGGATAGCAATCAGCCCCAGCATTTT
clone_size: many; j_call: TRBJ2-2; v_call: TRBV7-2; d_call: -; cdr3_aa: CASSWTLTNTGELFF; cdr3_nt: TGTGCCAGCAGCTGGACGCTTACGAACACCGGGGAGCTGTTTTTT
clone_size: many; j_call: TRBJ1-6; v_call: TRBV6-5; d_call: -; cdr3_aa: CASSHRDSPLHF; cdr3_nt: TGTGCCAGCAGTCACAGGGATTCACCCCTCCACTTT
clone_size: many; j_call: TRBJ2-3; v_call: TRBV7-9; d_call: -; cdr3_aa: CASSLDSTPDTQYF; cdr3_nt: TGTGCCAGCAGCCTGGACTCAACCCCAGATACGCAGTATTTT
clone_size: many; j_call: TRBJ1-2; v_call: TRBV18; d_call: -; cdr3_aa: CASSPAVGVNYGYTF; cdr3_nt: TGTGCCAGCTCACCAGCTGTAGGGGTTAACTATGGCTACACCTTC
clone_size: many; j_call: TRBJ1-2; v_call: TRBV6-5; d_call: -; cdr3_aa: CASSYVQALDGYTF; cdr3_nt: TGTGCCAGCAGTTACGTTCAGGCCCTAGATGGCTACACCTTC
clone_size: many; j_call: TRBJ2-2; v_call: TRBV9; d_call: -; cdr3_aa: CASSMPKIRGTGELFF; cdr3_nt: TGTGCCAGCAGCATGCCGAAGATTAGGGGCACCGGGGAGCTGTTTTTT
clone_size: many; j_call: TRBJ2-1; v_call: TRBV7-7; d_call: -; cdr3_aa: CASSPGHDNEQFF; cdr3_nt: TGTGCTAGCAGCCCGGGCCATGACAATGAGCAGTTCTTC
clone_size: many; j_call: TRBJ1-1; v_call: TRBV6-5; d_call: -; cdr3_aa: CASSLRGGKAFF; cdr3_nt: TGTGCCAGCAGCCTACGTGGGGGGAAGGCTTTCTTT
clone_size: many; j_call: TRBJ2-3; v_call: TRBV24-1; d_call: -; cdr3_aa: CATSDSGTASTDTQYF; cdr3_nt: TGTGCCACCAGTGATTCCGGGACGGCTAGCACAGATACGCAGTATTTT
clone_size: medium-sized; j_call: TRBJ2-1; v_call: TRBV4-2; d_call: TRBD2; cdr3_aa: CASSQERGGYNEQFF; cdr3_nt: TGTGCCAGCAGCCAAGAGCGGGGGGGCTACAATGAGCAGTTCTTC
clone_size: many; j_call: TRBJ1-2; v_call: TRBV27; d_call: TRBD1; cdr3_aa: CASSLIGDRGRGYTF; cdr3_nt: TGTGCCAGCAGTTTAATAGGGGACAGGGGGAGGGGCTACACCTTC
clone_size: many; j_call: TRBJ1-1; v_call: TRBV6-5; d_call: -; cdr3_aa: CASSYTGGGTEAFF; cdr3_nt: TGTGCCAGCAGTTACACGGGGGGGGGGACTGAAGCTTTCTTT
clone_size: many; j_call: TRBJ2-5; v_call: TRBV27; d_call: -; cdr3_aa: CASSSLSLWTEKETQYF; cdr3_nt: TGTGCCAGCAGTTCACTATCCCTGTGGACGGAAAAAGAGACCCAGTACTTC
clone_size: many; j_call: TRBJ2-1; v_call: TRBV7-9; d_call: -; cdr3_aa: CASSSGGGSLNEQFF; cdr3_nt: TGTGCCAGCAGCTCAGGGGGGGGAAGCCTCAATGAGCAGTTCTTC
clone_size: many; j_call: TRBJ2-7; v_call: TRBV5-1; d_call: -; cdr3_aa: CASRHPPTAYEQYF; cdr3_nt: TGCGCCAGCAGACACCCGCCGACAGCCTACGAGCAGTACTTC
clone_size: many; j_call: TRBJ1-5; v_call: TRBV21-1; d_call: -; cdr3_aa: CASRTDREVQPQHF; cdr3_nt: TGTGCCAGCAGGACTGACAGGGAAGTTCAGCCCCAGCATTTT
clone_size: many; j_call: TRBJ2-1; v_call: TRBV29-1; d_call: -; cdr3_aa: CSAEFRDNEQFF; cdr3_nt: TGCAGTGCCGAGTTCCGGGACAATGAGCAGTTCTTC
clone_size: many; j_call: TRBJ1-2; v_call: TRBV5-1; d_call: -; cdr3_aa: CASSFAGTDLSGYTF; cdr3_nt: TGCGCCAGCAGCTTCGCCGGGACTGACTTGTCGGGCTACACCTTC
clone_size: many; j_call: TRBJ2-6; v_call: TRBV29-1; d_call: -; cdr3_aa: CSVRLSGANVLTF; cdr3_nt: TGCAGCGTCCGTCTCTCTGGGGCCAACGTCCTGACTTTC
clone_size: many; j_call: TRBJ1-2; v_call: TRBV19; d_call: -; cdr3_aa: CASSPMDGANYGYTF; cdr3_nt: TGTGCCAGTAGTCCGATGGACGGGGCTAACTATGGCTACACCTTC
clone_size: many; j_call: TRBJ2-6; v_call: TRBV5-1; d_call: -; cdr3_aa: CASSLAGTPGANVLTF; cdr3_nt: TGCGCCAGCAGCTTAGCCGGGACCCCTGGGGCCAACGTCCTGACTTTC
clone_size: many; j_call: TRBJ2-7; v_call: TRBV6-5; d_call: -; cdr3_aa: CASSRRRTSFADEQYF; cdr3_nt: TGTGCCAGCAGTCGCCGCCGGACATCTTTCGCGGACGAGCAGTACTTC
clone_size: many; j_call: TRBJ1-2; v_call: TRBV10-3; d_call: -; cdr3_aa: CAISERPGTEYGYTF; cdr3_nt: TGTGCCATCAGTGAGCGACCCGGGACGGAGTATGGCTACACCTTC
clone_size: many; j_call: TRBJ2-7; v_call: TRBV7-2; d_call: -; cdr3_aa: CASTLIVRGGYEQYF; cdr3_nt: TGTGCCAGCACACTCATCGTTAGAGGGGGTTACGAGCAGTACTTC
clone_size: many; j_call: TRBJ2-5; v_call: TRBV7-9; d_call: -; cdr3_aa: CASSPRDLQETQYF; cdr3_nt: TGTGCCAGCAGCCCGAGGGACTTACAAGAGACCCAGTACTTC
clone_size: many; j_call: TRBJ1-1; v_call: TRBV10-2; d_call: -; cdr3_aa: CASSSETLNTEAFF; cdr3_nt: TGCGCCAGCTCTTCGGAGACCTTGAACACTGAAGCTTTCTTT
clone_size: many; j_call: TRBJ2-3; v_call: TRBV6-4; d_call: -; cdr3_aa: CASSETRGGTDTQYF; cdr3_nt: TGTGCCAGCAGTGAAACCAGGGGTGGGACAGATACGCAGTATTTT
clone_size: many; j_call: TRBJ1-1; v_call: TRBV5-4; d_call: -; cdr3_aa: CASSLGGSGRAFF; cdr3_nt: TGTGCCAGCAGCTTGGGGGGGTCCGGCCGGGCTTTCTTT
clone_size: many; j_call: TRBJ2-2; v_call: TRBV12-3/TRBV12-4; d_call: TRBD1; cdr3_aa: CASRRQGAGTGELFF; cdr3_nt: TGTGCCAGCAGACGACAGGGGGCCGGCACCGGGGAGCTGTTTTTT
clone_size: many; j_call: TRBJ1-5; v_call: TRBV6-5; d_call: -; cdr3_aa: CASSYEGPAVRPQHF; cdr3_nt: TGTGCCAGCAGTTACGAGGGTCCCGCTGTACGGCCCCAGCATTTT
clone_size: many; j_call: TRBJ2-1; v_call: TRBV3-1; d_call: -; cdr3_aa: CASSQGLEGNEQFF; cdr3_nt: TGTGCCAGCAGCCAAGGGCTAGAGGGCAATGAGCAGTTCTTC
clone_size: many; j_call: TRBJ2-1; v_call: TRBV6-2/TRBV6-3; d_call: -; cdr3_aa: CASSYSALGRTGASYNEQFF; cdr3_nt: TGTGCCAGCAGTTACTCCGCCCTAGGGAGAACGGGGGCGTCCTACAATGAGCAGTTCTTC
clone_size: many; j_call: TRBJ2-3; v_call: TRBV7-3; d_call: -; cdr3_aa: CASSELGSGTDTQYF; cdr3_nt: TGTGCCAGCAGCGAACTAGGTTCGGGGACAGATACGCAGTATTTT
clone_size: many; j_call: TRBJ1-1; v_call: TRBV4-3; d_call: -; cdr3_aa: CASSQANSDRKAFF; cdr3_nt: TGCGCCAGCAGCCAAGCGAACAGCGATCGAAAAGCTTTCTTT
clone_size: many; j_call: TRBJ1-2; v_call: TRBV7-2; d_call: -; cdr3_aa: CASSLAFRGEDGYTF; cdr3_nt: TGTGCCAGCAGCTTAGCGTTCCGGGGCGAGGATGGCTACACCTTC
clone_size: many; j_call: TRBJ2-1; v_call: TRBV18; d_call: -; cdr3_aa: CASSSYRYNEQFF; cdr3_nt: TGTGCCAGCTCATCCTACCGGTACAATGAGCAGTTCTTC
clone_size: many; j_call: TRBJ1-1; v_call: TRBV5-4; d_call: -; cdr3_aa: CASSLERTNTEAFF; cdr3_nt: TGTGCCAGCAGCTTGGAACGGACGAACACTGAAGCTTTCTTT
clone_size: many; j_call: TRBJ2-1; v_call: TRBV5-1; d_call: -; cdr3_aa: CASSSSRGGYNEQFF; cdr3_nt: TGCGCCAGCAGCTCCTCCAGGGGGGGCTACAATGAGCAGTTCTTC
clone_size: few; j_call: TRBJ2-3; v_call: TRBV5-1; d_call: -; cdr3_aa: CASSLDPYTDTQYF; cdr3_nt: TGCGCCAGCAGCTTGGATCCGTACACAGATACGCAGTATTTT
clone_size: many; j_call: TRBJ1-2; v_call: TRBV5-6; d_call: -; cdr3_aa: CASSSWNNYGYTF; cdr3_nt: TGTGCCAGCAGCTCTTGGAATAACTATGGCTACACCTTC
clone_size: many; j_call: TRBJ2-5; v_call: TRBV4-3; d_call: -; cdr3_aa: CASSQDPDRWTQETQYF; cdr3_nt: TGCGCCAGCAGCCAAGATCCGGACCGGTGGACACAAGAGACCCAGTACTTC